The entry that follows covers one T cell receptor (beta chain) sequence. This entry belongs to a study of metastatic and nonmetastatic thyroid tumors. Looking at the study overall: Repertoires from malignant and benign thyroid patients were compared across blood and tumor or nodule tissue.

The germline V and J ends were trimmed by 7 bases and 3 bases, with 19 bases remaining between them. Germline CDR1 and CDR2: MGHRA and YSYEKL. The CDR3 runs 16 residues. Per the original methods: Clinicopathological groups supplied CDR3 differences that were used to build a distant-metastasis classifier for papillary thyroid cancer. TCRdb reanalyzed the PCR reads with MiXCR. It is TCRdb's table, rather than the study itself, that gives the V and J calls and clone size. The table records around 37,000 clones, around 20% of them present only once. Not a single patient had been given any form of treatment at any point before undergoing thyroid surgery.

This sequence originates from a female donor with papillary thyroid cancer or a benign thyroid nodule (not recorded which). Some clones in this sample may be carry-over from other donors' samples. The chain employs TRBV4-1 and TRBJ2-1; D gene ambiguous. Sequenced: blood. CDR3 amino acids: CASIHTGTLDYNEQFF. The CDR3 DNA follows: TGCGCCAGCATCCATACCGGTACTCTTGACTACAATGAGCAGTTCTTC.